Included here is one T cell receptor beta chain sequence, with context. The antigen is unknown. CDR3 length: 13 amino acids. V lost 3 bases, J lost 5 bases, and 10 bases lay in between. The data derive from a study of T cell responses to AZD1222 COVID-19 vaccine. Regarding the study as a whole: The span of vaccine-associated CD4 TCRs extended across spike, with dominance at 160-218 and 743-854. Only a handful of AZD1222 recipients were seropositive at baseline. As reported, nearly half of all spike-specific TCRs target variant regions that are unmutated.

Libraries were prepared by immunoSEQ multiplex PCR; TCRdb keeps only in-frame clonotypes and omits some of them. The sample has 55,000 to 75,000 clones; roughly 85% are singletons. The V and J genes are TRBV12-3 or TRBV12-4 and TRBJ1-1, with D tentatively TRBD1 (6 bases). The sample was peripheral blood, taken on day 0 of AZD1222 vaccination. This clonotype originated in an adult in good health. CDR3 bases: TGTGCCAGCAGTTTGACAGGTAGTACTGAAGCTTTCTTT. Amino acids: CASSLTGSTEAFF.